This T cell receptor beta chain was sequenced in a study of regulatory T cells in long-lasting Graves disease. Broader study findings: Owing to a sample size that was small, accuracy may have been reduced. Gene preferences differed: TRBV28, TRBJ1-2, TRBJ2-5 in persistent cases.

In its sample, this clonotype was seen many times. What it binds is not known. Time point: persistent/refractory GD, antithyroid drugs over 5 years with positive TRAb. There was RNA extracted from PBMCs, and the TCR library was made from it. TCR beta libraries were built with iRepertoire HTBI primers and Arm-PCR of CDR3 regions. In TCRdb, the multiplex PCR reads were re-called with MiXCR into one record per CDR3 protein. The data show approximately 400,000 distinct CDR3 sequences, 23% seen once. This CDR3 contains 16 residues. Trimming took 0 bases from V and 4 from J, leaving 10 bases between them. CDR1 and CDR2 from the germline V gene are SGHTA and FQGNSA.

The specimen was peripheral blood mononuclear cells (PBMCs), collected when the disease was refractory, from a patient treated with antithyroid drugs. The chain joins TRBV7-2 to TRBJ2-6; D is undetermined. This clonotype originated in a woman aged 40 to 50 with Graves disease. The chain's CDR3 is CASSLARRPGANVLTF. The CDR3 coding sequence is TGTGCCAGCAGCTTAGCCCGCCGTCCGGGGGCCAACGTCCTGACTTTC.